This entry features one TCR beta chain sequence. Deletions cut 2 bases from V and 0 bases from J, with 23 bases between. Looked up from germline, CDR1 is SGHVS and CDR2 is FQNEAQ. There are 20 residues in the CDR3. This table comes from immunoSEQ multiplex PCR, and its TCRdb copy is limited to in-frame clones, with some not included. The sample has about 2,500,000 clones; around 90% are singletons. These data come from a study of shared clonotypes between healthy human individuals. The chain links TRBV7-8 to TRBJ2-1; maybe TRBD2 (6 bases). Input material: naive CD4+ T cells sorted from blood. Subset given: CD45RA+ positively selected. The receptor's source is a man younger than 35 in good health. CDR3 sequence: CASSLSDGLPASSSYNEQFF. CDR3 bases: TGTGCCAGCAGCTTATCTGATGGACTACCGGCAAGTAGCTCCTACAATGAGCAGTTCTTC.